This T cell receptor (beta chain) was found in a study of blood T cell repertoires in COVID-19. This table comes from immunoSEQ multiplex PCR, and its TCRdb copy is limited to in-frame clones, with some not included. Of about 180,000 clones listed, about 88% are singletons. The CDR3 contains 14 residues. The V gene lost 4 bases and the J gene lost 10 bases, with 19 bases spanning the gap. Germline assignment: CDR1 LGHDT and CDR2 YNNKEL (reference sequence). The clonotype comes from a man between 60 and 75 years old with COVID-19, enrolled during active disease. Material for sequencing was peripheral blood. V usage is TRBV3-1 (or the pseudogene TRBV3-2) and J usage is TRBJ1-1; D possibly corresponds to TRBD1 (6 bases). CDR3 nucleotides: TGTGCCAGCAGCCCTAAAGACAGGCAGGGCTTAGCTTTCTTT. Protein product: CASSPKDRQGLAFF.